The following is a TCR beta chain sequence with its context. The data were obtained in a study of control samples from healthy donors and cancer patients. The repertoire was sequenced with immunoSEQ multiplex PCR; TCRdb's copy has only in-frame clones and lacks some. Of over 70,000 clones in the sample, 70% to 90% were seen once. Sample: PBMCs. This clonotype originated in a woman in her 50s with colorectal cancer.

This CDR3 is CAISTGEWQPQHF. The CDR3 DNA is TGTGCCATCAGTACAGGGGAGTGGCAGCCCCAGCATTTT. V is TRBV10-3 and J is TRBJ1-5; the match to TRBD1 covers 7 bases. The CDR3 is 13 residues long. Germline V gives CDR1 ENHRY, CDR2 SYGVKD. J lost 7 bases, V lost 5 bases, and 5 bases had no gene match.